This T cell receptor (beta chain) stems from a study of cytomegalovirus exposure and HLA in healthy donors. The PCR made use of 60 Vbeta and 13 Jbeta primers. Generated by immunoSEQ multiplex PCR, the TCRdb table keeps only in-frame clones and is missing some. The table records about 94,000 clones, 81% of them present only once. With regard to this clone: Its antigen is currently unknown. Other DNA sequences in this sample translate to the same CDR3.

Study conclusions and caveats: A later analysis found common viral pathogens apparently linked to several of the most significant clusters.

All the people who gave samples were healthy bone marrow donors. This sequence was found in a human donor in good health. Input material: PBMCs.

The CDR3 here is CASSLDRVSYNEQFF. CDR3 nucleotide sequence: TGCGCCAGCAGCTTGGACAGGGTCTCCTACAATGAGCAGTTCTTC. The chain is built from TRBV5-1 and TRBJ2-1, with D possibly being TRBD1 (6 bases). Germline loops: CDR1 SGHRS, CDR2 YFSETQ. V gave up 0 bases and J gave up 0 bases, with 7 bases separating them. The CDR3 is made up of 15 amino acids.